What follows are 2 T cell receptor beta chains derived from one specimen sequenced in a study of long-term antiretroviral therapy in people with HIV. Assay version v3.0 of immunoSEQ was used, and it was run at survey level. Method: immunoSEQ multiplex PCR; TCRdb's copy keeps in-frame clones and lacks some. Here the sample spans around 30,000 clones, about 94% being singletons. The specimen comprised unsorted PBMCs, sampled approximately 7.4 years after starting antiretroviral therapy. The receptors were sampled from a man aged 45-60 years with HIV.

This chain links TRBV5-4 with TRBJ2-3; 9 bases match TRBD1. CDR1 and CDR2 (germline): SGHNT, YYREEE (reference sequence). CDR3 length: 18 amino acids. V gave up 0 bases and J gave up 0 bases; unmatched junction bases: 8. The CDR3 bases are TGTGCCAGCAGCTTGGGGGGGGGACAGGGACCTAGCACAGATACGCAGTATTTT. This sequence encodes CASSLGGGQGPSTDTQYF.

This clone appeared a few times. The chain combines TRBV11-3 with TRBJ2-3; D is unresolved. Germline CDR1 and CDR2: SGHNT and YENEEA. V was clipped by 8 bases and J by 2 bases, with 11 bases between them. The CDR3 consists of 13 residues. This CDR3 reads CASGAGATDTQYF. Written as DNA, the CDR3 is TGTGCCAGCGGCGCAGGTGCCACAGATACGCAGTATTTT.